This T cell receptor (beta chain) was profiled in a study of shared clonotypes between healthy human individuals. Points from the study as a whole: Expectations were that clonotype sharing among donors would be affected by sequencing depth.

Remarks on this clone: Antigen: not known.

The data were produced by immunoSEQ multiplex PCR, yet TCRdb's version contains in-frame clones alone and is incomplete. The sample consists of roughly 770,000 clones, roughly 96% of them appearing once. The CDR3 extends over 15 amino acids. CDR1 and CDR2 from the germline V gene are MNHEY and SMNVEV (reference sequence). The ends were cut back, 3 bases at V and 3 bases at J, with 12 bases in the middle. CD45RO-negative, CCR7-selected cells formed the naive CD8 fraction, which excluded terminally differentiated effector memory CD45RA+ cells. The chain is built from TRBV27 and TRBJ2-1, with D perhaps matching TRBD1 (5 bases). Material: naive CD8+ T cells sorted from blood. This clonotype originated in a man younger than 40 in good health. CDR3: CASSFRESGYNEQFF. In DNA, the CDR3 is TGTGCCAGCAGTTTCAGGGAATCGGGCTACAATGAGCAGTTCTTC.